This TCR beta chain was sequenced in a study of T-cell memory formation after mild COVID-19. Trimming removed 6 bases from V and 9 bases from J; junction bases left unmatched: 3. CDR3 size: 11 residues. The germline CDR1 and CDR2 sequences are MNHEY and SVGAGI. Constant-segment primers and 5'RACE yielded cDNA libraries for TCR alpha and TCR beta, each carrying sample barcodes and UMIs. From the 5' RACE reads, TCRdb called clonotypes with MiXCR, one entry per CDR3 protein. Among about 150,000 distinct CDR3 sequences, roughly 6.2% were seen once, and the ten largest hold around 1.9%. This clonotype occurred many times. The antigen is not known. Findings of the study overall: CD4/CD8 balance characterized clones contracting day 15 to 85, and CD4+ skew characterized later expanders. Of the contracting clones, CD4+ ones lay mainly in CM and EM, and CD8+ ones in EMRA.

This chain joins TRBV6-5 and TRBJ1-1; TRBD1 matches at 8 bases. The sample was PBMCs or a T cell subset sorted from them (not recorded which). This receptor was obtained from an adult woman who had mild COVID-19 (a few samples of this study predate the infection). Cell type and time point are not known. The CDR3 DNA reads as TGTGCCAGCAGGAGACAGGGGAAAGCTTTCTTT. Protein product: CASRRQGKAFF.